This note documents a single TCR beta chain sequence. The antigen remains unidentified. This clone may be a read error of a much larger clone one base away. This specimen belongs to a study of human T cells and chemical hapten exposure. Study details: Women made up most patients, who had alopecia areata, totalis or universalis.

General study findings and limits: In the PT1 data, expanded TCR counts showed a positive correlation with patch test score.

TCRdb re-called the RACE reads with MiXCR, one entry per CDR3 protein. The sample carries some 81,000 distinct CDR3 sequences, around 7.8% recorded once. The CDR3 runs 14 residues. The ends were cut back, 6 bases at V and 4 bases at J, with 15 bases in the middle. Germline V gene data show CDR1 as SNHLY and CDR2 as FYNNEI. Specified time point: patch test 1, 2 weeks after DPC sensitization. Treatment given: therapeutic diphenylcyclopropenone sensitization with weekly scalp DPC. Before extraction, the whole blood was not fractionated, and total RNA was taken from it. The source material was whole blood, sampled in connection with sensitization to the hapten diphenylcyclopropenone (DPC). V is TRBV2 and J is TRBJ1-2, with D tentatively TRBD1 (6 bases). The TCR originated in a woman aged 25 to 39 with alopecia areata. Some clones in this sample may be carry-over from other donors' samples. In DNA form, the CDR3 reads TGTGCCAGCAGGGCAGGACAGTGTCCCTATGGCTACACCTTC. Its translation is CASRAGQCPYGYTF.